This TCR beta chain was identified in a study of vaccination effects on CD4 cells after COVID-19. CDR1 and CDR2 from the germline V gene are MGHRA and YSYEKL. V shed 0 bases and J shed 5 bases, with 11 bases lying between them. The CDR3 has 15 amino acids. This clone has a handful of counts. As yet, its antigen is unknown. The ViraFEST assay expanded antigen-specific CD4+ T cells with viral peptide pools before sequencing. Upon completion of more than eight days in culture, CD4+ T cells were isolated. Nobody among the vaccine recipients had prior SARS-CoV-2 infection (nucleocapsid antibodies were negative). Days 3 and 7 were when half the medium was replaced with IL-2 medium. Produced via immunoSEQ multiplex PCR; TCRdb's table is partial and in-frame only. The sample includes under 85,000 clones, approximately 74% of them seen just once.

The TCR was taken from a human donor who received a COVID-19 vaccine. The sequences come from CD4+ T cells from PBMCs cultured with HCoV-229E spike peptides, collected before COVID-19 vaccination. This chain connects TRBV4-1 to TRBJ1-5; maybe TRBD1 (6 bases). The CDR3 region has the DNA TGCGCCAGCAGCCAAGATGGACAGTCAGATCAGCCCCAGCATTTT. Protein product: CASSQDGQSDQPQHF.